These 25 T cell receptor beta chains share one sample of origin, sequenced in a study of T cell responses to AZD1222 COVID-19 vaccine. Assay used: immunoSEQ multiplex PCR; TCRdb lists only in-frame clones, some missing. The sample has 44,000 or so clones; about 83% are singletons. The starting material was peripheral blood, obtained on day 0 of AZD1222 vaccination. Receptors were obtained from an adult in good health.

V is TRBV5-1 and J is TRBJ1-2, with a possible D match to TRBD1 (6 bases). Germline V CDR1 and CDR2: SGHRS, YFSETQ. The CDR3 has 12 residues. V was pared by 0 bases and J by 12 bases, with 12 bases between. In DNA form, the CDR3 reads TGCGCCAGCAGCTTGGAAGCAGGGGCTAACACCTTC. This sequence encodes CASSLEAGANTF.

This chain connects TRBV28 to TRBJ1-6, with D possibly being TRBD1 (6 bases). Germline loops: CDR1 MDHEN, CDR2 SYDVKM. V was cut by 8 bases and J by 10 bases, with 18 bases left in between. The CDR3 extends over 14 amino acids. The CDR3 is CASGPQGSWSPLHF. The CDR3 DNA reads TGTGCCAGCGGGCCACAGGGTTCTTGGTCACCCCTCCACTTT. Full variable domain (rest looked up from reference TRBV28 and TRBJ1-6): DVKVTQSSRYLVKRTGEKVFLECVQDMDHENMFWYRQDPGLGLRLIYFSYDVKMKEKGDIPEGYSVSREKKERFSLILESASTNQTSMYLCASGPQGSWSPLHFGNGTRLTVT.

The CDR3 coding sequence is TGTGCTAGTGGTTTGGCGACAGGGGGCATGGGCAATCAGCCCCAGCATTTT. As protein: CASGLATGGMGNQPQHF. The genes are TRBV12-5 and TRBJ1-5; 10 bases are shared with TRBD1. The CDR3 covers 17 residues. Losses at the gene ends were 1 base for V and 2 bases for J; bases not matched to a gene: 5. CDR1 and CDR2 from the germline V gene are LGHNT and FRNRAP.

The J gene is TRBJ2-1, the V gene TRBV10-3; 8 positions match TRBD2. The CDR3 totals 14 residues. The V gene end was trimmed by 4 bases and the J gene end by 5 bases; junction bases not matched to a gene: 4. The germline CDR1 and CDR2 sequences are ENHRY and SYGVKD. This CDR3 is CAISASGLDNEQFF. CDR3 nucleotides: TGTGCCATCAGTGCTAGCGGGTTGGACAATGAGCAGTTCTTC.

Comments on this clone: The junction departs from the called germline gene at one end, perhaps through a read error. The chain links TRBV7-7 to TRBJ2-3; D unclear. The CDR3 length is 15 residues. Germline V gene sequence: CDR1 SSHAT, CDR2 FNYEAQ (reference sequence). The CDR3 here is CASSLGESFRDTQYF. The CDR3 DNA is TGTGCTAGCAGCTTAGGAGAATCGTTTCGGGATACGCAGTATTTT.

This rearrangement joins TRBV3-1 (or the pseudogene TRBV3-2) to TRBJ1-2; D uncertain. The germline gives CDR1 LGHDT, CDR2 YNNKEL (reference sequence). Trimming left V 1 base short and J 4 bases short, with 7 bases between. The CDR3 extends over 13 amino acids. CDR3 protein: CASSQGRIYGYTF. Written as DNA, the CDR3 is TGTGCCAGCAGCCAAGGCAGAATCTATGGCTACACCTTC.

The CDR3, as DNA: TGTGCCAGCAGTGAAGCTAGGGGGGACATTCAGTACTTC. Amino acids: CASSEARGDIQYF. The chain links TRBV2 to TRBJ2-4; TRBD1 or TRBD2 may be the D gene (6 bases each). CDR3 length: 13 residues. The V gene's germline CDR1 is SNHLY and CDR2 FYNNEI. V gave up 0 bases and J gave up 8 bases, with 8 bases separating them.

This chain connects TRBV19 to TRBJ1-1, with no clear D. CDR1 is LNHDA, CDR2 SQIVND, per germline (reference sequence). This CDR3 is 13 amino acids long. The germline V and J ends were trimmed by 3 bases and 5 bases, with 10 bases remaining between them. The CDR3 region has the DNA TGTGCCAGTAGTATCATGGACCTTACTGAAGCTTTCTTT. Protein sequence: CASSIMDLTEAFF.

The V call is TRBV11-2, the J call TRBJ1-1, with D hard to call. This CDR3 has 16 amino acids. Trimming pared 5 bases from V and 1 base from J, leaving 17 bases between. The germline V gene encodes CDR1 SGHAT and CDR2 FQNNGV. CDR3 protein: CASSLLLGPGNTEAFF. The CDR3 region has the DNA TGTGCCAGCAGCCTACTCCTCGGGCCGGGGAACACTGAAGCTTTCTTT.

The chain carries TRBV3-1 (or the pseudogene TRBV3-2) and TRBJ1-2; D is ambiguous. V lost 4 bases to trimming and J lost 4 bases, with 13 bases between them. CDR3 length equals 14 residues. CDR1 and CDR2 (germline): LGHDT, YNNKEL (reference sequence). The CDR3 DNA reads as TGTGCCAGCAGCCTCGCCAAGGGATCCTATGGCTACACCTTC. This gives the protein CASSLAKGSYGYTF.

The chain is built from TRBV11-2 and TRBJ2-4; no firm D call. With 4 bases removed from V and 3 bases from J, the gap between germline ends came to 10 bases. CDR3 length equals 14 residues. CDR1 and CDR2 from the germline V gene are SGHAT and FQNNGV. The CDR3 reads CASSSRLVKNIQYF. The CDR3 region has the DNA TGTGCCAGCAGCTCCAGGTTGGTCAAAAACATTCAGTACTTC.

In its sample, this clone was seen once. The J gene is TRBJ1-1, the V gene TRBV6-5, with D hard to call. Germline V CDR1 and CDR2: MNHEY, SVGAGI. The V end lost 0 bases, the J end lost 1 base, and 6 bases lay between the germline ends. CDR3 length equals 14 residues. CDR3 DNA sequence: TGTGCCAGCAGTTACTCGTTAGGGAACACTGAAGCTTTCTTT. This gives the protein CASSYSLGNTEAFF.

The chain combines TRBV30 with TRBJ1-1; D might be TRBD1 (5 bases). Germline-derived CDR1 and CDR2 are GTSNPN and SVGIG (reference sequence). This CDR3 comprises 13 residues. V gave up 3 bases and J gave up 3 bases, with 11 bases separating them. The CDR3 region is CAWSLQADTEAFF. The CDR3 DNA follows: TGTGCCTGGAGCTTACAGGCGGACACTGAAGCTTTCTTT.

The V and J genes are TRBV11-3 and TRBJ2-2, with 9 bases that match TRBD2. The trim removed 1 base at V and 3 bases at J, leaving 9 bases unmatched. Germline values: CDR1 SGHNT, CDR2 YENEEA. The CDR3 runs to 18 residues. CDR3 DNA: TGTGCCAGCAGCTTAGGTTTGCTAGCGGGAAAGGACACCGGGGAGCTGTTTTTT. This sequence encodes CASSLGLLAGKDTGELFF.

The rearrangement links TRBV7-2 to TRBJ2-7, with D maybe TRBD1 (6 bases). Germline loops: CDR1 SGHTA, CDR2 FQGNSA. V lost 5 bases and J lost 1, with 15 bases in between. The CDR3 has 15 residues. CDR3 sequence: CASSHDRTPSYEQYF. For the CDR3, the DNA is TGTGCCAGCAGCCACGACAGGACTCCGTCCTACGAGCAGTACTTC.

The J gene is TRBJ1-2, the V gene TRBV3-1 (or the pseudogene TRBV3-2); no definite D call. The germline V gene has CDR1 LGHDT and CDR2 YNNKEL (reference sequence). The CDR3 loop spans 13 amino acids. V lost 4 bases and J 3 bases, leaving 9 bases between the germline ends. The CDR3 DNA reads as TGTGCCAGCAGCCCTAGGACGGACTATGGCTACACCTTC. This encodes CASSPRTDYGYTF.

This clone is a singleton in its sample. This chain links TRBV30 with TRBJ2-4; the D call may be TRBD1 or TRBD2 (5 bases each). Germline CDR1 is GTSNPN and CDR2 is SVGIG (reference sequence). Trimming stripped 5 bases from V and 8 bases from J, with 7 bases between. The length of the CDR3 is 10 residues. The DNA of the CDR3 is TGTGCCTGGGGGGGACACATTCAGTACTTC. This sequence encodes CAWGGHIQYF.

The V and J genes are TRBV5-1 and TRBJ2-1; the match to TRBD2 covers 13 bases. This CDR3 has 16 amino acids. Trimming cost V 4 bases and J 4 bases; bases outside gene matches: 5. Germline values: CDR1 SGHRS, CDR2 YFSETQ. CDR3 protein: CASSPQTSGRYNEQFF. CDR3 nucleotides: TGCGCCAGCAGCCCACAGACTAGCGGGAGGTACAATGAGCAGTTCTTC.

Here the CDR3 DNA reads TGTGCCAGCAGCGTAGCAGGGTCTCTCAGCACAGATACGCAGTATTTT. Translation: CASSVAGSLSTDTQYF. The V call is TRBV9, the J call TRBJ2-3; D possibly corresponds to TRBD1 (5 bases). The germline V gene has CDR1 SGDLS and CDR2 YYNGEE. Deletions cut 0 bases from V and 0 bases from J, with 11 bases between. This CDR3 is 16 amino acids long.

This sequence joins TRBV6-6 and TRBJ1-5, with 7 positions matching TRBD1. The CDR3 has 16 amino acids. The junction had 11 bases not matched to a gene; V was cut back by 6 bases and J by 3 bases. Germline values: CDR1 MNHNY, CDR2 SVGAGI (reference sequence). CDR3 loop: CASRPQGLVVNQPQHF. CDR3 in DNA: TGTGCCAGCAGACCACAGGGGTTAGTGGTCAATCAGCCCCAGCATTTT.

The V gene is TRBV7-2, the J gene TRBJ1-2, with D possibly being TRBD1 (6 bases). The CDR3 consists of 16 residues. Trimming removed 1 base from V and 4 bases from J, with 16 bases in between. CDR1 and CDR2 (germline): SGHTA, FQGNSA. The CDR3: CASSLEGIGGSYGYTF. The CDR3, as DNA: TGTGCCAGCAGCTTAGAAGGGATCGGGGGCAGCTATGGCTACACCTTC.

This chain uses TRBV19 with TRBJ1-5; 7 nucleotides agree with TRBD1. The CDR3 has 15 residues. Germline CDR1 is LNHDA and CDR2 is SQIVND (reference sequence). The V and J ends lost 7 bases and 1 base, in that order; junction bases with no gene match: 7. This chain's CDR3 is CASTPYRGSNQPQHF. CDR3 in DNA: TGTGCCAGTACCCCTTACAGGGGAAGCAATCAGCCCCAGCATTTT.

Only one count was recorded for this clone. The genes are TRBV28 and TRBJ2-7; tentatively, D is TRBD2 (5 bases). Deletions cut 6 bases from V and 1 base from J, with 10 bases between. In germline, CDR1 is MDHEN, CDR2 SYDVKM. The CDR3 spans 13 residues. The CDR3 region has the DNA TGTGCCAGCAGGAGGACTGGGTCCTACGAGCAGTACTTC. Its translation: CASRRTGSYEQYF.

This clone has only a few counts. The chain couples TRBV7-8 to TRBJ1-5; D is uncertain. Germline lookup yields CDR1 SGHVS and CDR2 FQNEAQ. V was cut by 0 bases and J by 1 base, with 10 bases left in between. This CDR3 comprises 16 residues. The CDR3 bases are TGTGCCAGCAGCTTAGCTGTGGGAAGGAGCAATCAGCCCCAGCATTTT. Translation: CASSLAVGRSNQPQHF.

The genes are TRBV7-9 and TRBJ2-1; a weak D match, TRBD2 (6 bases). CDR3 length equals 15 residues. V was shortened by 5 bases and J by 2 bases, with 13 bases between the two germline ends. CDR1 SEHNR and CDR2 FQNEAQ come from the germline V gene (reference sequence). CDR3 amino acids: CASSGWDSPYNEQFF. In DNA form, the CDR3 reads TGTGCCAGCAGCGGTTGGGACTCCCCCTACAATGAGCAGTTCTTC.